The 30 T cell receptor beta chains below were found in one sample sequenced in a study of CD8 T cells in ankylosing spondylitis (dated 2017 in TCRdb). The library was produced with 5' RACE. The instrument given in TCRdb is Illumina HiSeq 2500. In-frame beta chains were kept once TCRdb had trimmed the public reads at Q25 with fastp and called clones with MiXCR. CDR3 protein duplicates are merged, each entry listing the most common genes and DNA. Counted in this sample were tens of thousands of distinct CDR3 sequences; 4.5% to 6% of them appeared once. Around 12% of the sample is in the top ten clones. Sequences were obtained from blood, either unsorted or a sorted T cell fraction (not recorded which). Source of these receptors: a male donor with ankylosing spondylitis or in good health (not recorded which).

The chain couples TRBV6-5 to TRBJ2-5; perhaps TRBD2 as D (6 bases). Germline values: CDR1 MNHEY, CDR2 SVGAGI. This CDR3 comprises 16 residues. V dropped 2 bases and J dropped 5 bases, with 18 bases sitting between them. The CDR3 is CASSYQAGTARETQYF. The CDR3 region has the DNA TGTGCCAGCAGTTACCAGGCGGGGACCGCGAGGGAGACCCAGTACTTC.

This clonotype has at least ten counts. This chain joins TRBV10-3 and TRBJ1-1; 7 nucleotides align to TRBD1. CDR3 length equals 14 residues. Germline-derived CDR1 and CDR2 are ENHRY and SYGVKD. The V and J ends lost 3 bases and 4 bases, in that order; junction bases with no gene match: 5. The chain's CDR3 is CAISEAGQITEAFF. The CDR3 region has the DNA TGTGCCATCAGTGAAGCGGGACAGATCACTGAAGCTTTCTTT.

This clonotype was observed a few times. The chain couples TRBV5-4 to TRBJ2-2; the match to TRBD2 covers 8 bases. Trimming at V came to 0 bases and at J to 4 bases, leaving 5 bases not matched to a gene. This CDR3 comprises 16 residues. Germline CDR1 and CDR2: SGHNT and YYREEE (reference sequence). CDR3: CASSLAGGSSTGELFF. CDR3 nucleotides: TGTGCCAGCAGCTTGGCGGGGGGGTCAAGCACCGGGGAGCTGTTTTTT.

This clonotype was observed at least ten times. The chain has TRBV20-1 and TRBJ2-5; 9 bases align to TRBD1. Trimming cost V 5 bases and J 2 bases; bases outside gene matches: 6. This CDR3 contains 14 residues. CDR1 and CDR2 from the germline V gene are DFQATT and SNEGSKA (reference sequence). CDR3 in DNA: TGCAGTGCTTTACAGGGGGCGACTCAAGAGACCCAGTACTTC. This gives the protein CSALQGATQETQYF.

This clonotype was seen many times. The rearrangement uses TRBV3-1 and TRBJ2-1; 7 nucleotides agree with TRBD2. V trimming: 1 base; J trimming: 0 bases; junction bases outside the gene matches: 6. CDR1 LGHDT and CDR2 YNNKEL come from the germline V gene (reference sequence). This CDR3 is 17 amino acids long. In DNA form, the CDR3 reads TGTGCCAGCAGCCAAGCCGGGGTAGCGGGCTCCTACAATGAGCAGTTCTTC. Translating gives CASSQAGVAGSYNEQFF.

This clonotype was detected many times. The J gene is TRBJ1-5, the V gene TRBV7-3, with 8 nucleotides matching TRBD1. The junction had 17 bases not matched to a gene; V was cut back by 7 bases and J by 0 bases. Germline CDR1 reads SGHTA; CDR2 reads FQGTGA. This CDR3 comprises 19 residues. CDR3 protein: CASIHRGQGAVNSNQPQHF. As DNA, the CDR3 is TGTGCCAGCATCCATCGGGGGCAGGGGGCCGTTAATAGCAATCAGCCCCAGCATTTT.

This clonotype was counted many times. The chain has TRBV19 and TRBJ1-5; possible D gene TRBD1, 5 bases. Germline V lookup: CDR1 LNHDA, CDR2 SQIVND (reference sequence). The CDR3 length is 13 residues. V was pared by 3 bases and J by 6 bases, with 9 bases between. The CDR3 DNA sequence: TGTGCCAGTAGTATGGGGGTATCTCAGCCCCAGCATTTT. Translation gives CASSMGVSQPQHF.

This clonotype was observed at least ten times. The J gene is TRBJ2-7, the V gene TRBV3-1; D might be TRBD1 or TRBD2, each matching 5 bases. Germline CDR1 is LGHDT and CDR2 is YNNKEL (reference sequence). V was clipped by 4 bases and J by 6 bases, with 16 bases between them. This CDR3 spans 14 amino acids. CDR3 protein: CASSLSGRASEQYF. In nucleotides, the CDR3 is TGTGCCAGCAGCCTCTCGGGACGAGCGAGCGAGCAGTACTTC.

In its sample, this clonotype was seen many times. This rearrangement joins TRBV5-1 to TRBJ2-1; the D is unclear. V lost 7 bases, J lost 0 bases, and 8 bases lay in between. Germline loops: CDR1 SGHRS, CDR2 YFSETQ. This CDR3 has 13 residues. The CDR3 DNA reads TGCGCCAGCTCTCCTTCCTCCTACAATGAGCAGTTCTTC. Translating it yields CASSPSSYNEQFF.

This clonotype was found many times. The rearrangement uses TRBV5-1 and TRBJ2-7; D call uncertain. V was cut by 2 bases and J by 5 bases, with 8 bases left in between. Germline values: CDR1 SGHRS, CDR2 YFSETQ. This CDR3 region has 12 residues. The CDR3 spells CASSLPADEQYF. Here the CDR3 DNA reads TGCGCCAGCAGCTTACCGGCCGACGAGCAGTACTTC. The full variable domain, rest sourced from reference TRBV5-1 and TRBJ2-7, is KAGVTQTPRYLIKTRGQQVTLSCSPISGHRSVSWYQQTPGQGLQFLFEYFSETQRNKGNFPGRFSGRQFSNSRSEMNVSTLELGDSALYLCASSLPADEQYFGPGTRLTVT.

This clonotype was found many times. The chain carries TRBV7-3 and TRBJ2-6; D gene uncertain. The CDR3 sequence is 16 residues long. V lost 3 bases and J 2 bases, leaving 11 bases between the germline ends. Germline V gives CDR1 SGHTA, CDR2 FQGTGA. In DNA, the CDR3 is TGTGCCAGCAGCTTCGACACGAGGACTGGGGCCAACGTCCTGACTTTC. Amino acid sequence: CASSFDTRTGANVLTF.

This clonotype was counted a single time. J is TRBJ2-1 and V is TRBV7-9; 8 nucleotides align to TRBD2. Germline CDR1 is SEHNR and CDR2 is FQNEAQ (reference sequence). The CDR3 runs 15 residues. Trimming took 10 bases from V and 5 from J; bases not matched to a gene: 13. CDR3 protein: CAMGPGASGHNEQFF. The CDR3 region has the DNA TGTGCCATGGGCCCCGGGGCTAGCGGGCACAATGAGCAGTTCTTC.

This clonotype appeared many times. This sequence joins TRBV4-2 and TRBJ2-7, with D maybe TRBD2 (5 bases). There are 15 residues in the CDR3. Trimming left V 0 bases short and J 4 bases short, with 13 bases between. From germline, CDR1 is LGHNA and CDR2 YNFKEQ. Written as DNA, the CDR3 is TGTGCCAGCAGCCAAGATCCTGCTAGCAGGTACGAGCAGTACTTC. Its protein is CASSQDPASRYEQYF.

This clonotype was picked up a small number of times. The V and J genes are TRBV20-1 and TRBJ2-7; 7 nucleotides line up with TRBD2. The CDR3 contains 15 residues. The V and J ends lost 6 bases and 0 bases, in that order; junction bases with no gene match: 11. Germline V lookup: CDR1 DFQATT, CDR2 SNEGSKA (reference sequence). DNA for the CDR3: TGCAGTGCGGGGGGGGTAGTGGCGGCCTCCTACGAGCAGTACTTC. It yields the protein CSAGGVVAASYEQYF.

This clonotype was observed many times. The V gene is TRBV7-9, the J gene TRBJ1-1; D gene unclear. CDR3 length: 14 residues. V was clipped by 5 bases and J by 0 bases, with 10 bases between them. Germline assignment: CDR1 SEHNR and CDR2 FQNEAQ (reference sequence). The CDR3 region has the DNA TGTGCCAGCAGCCAAAAAAGAGTGAACACTGAAGCTTTCTTT. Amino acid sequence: CASSQKRVNTEAFF.

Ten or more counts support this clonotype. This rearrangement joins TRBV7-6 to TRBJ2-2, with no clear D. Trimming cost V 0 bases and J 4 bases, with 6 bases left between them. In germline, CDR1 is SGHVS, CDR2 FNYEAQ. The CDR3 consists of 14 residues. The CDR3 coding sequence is TGTGCCAGCAGCTTAGCTTTCTCCACCGGGGAGCTGTTTTTT. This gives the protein CASSLAFSTGELFF. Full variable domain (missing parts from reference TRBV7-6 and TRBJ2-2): GAGVSQSPRYKVTKRGQDVALRCDPISGHVSLYWYRQALGQGPEFLTYFNYEAQQDKSGLPNDRFSAERPEGSISTLTIQRTEQRDSAMYRCASSLAFSTGELFFGEGSRLTVL.

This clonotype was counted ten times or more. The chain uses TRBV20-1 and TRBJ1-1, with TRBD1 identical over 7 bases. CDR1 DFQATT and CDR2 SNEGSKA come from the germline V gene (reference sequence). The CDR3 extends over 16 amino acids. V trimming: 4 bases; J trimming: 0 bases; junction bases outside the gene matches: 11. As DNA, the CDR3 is TGCAGTGCTAACTTACCCCGACAGGGCGTGAACACTGAAGCTTTCTTT. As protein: CSANLPRQGVNTEAFF.

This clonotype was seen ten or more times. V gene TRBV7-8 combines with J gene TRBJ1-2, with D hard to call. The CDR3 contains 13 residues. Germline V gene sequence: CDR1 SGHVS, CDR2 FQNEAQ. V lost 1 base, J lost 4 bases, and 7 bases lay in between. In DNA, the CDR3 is TGTGCCAGCAGCTTAGAGGGAGGCTATGGCTACACCTTC. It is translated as CASSLEGGYGYTF. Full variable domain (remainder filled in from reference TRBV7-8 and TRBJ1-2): GAGVSQSPRYKVAKRGQDVALRCDPISGHVSLFWYQQALGQGPEFLTYFQNEAQLDKSGLPSDRFFAERPEGSVSTLKIQRTQQEDSAVYLCASSLEGGYGYTFGSGTRLTVV.

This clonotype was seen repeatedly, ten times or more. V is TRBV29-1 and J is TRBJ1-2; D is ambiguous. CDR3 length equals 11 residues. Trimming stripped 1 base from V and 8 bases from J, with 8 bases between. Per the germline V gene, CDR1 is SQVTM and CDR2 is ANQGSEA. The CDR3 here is CSVEVNPGYTF. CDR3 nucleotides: TGCAGCGTTGAAGTGAATCCGGGCTACACCTTC.

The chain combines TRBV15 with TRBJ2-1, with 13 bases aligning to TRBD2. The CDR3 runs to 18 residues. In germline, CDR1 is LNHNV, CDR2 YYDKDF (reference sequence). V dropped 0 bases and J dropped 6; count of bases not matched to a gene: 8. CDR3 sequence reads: CATSRDRGTSGKVNEQFF. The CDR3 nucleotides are TGTGCCACCAGCAGAGATCGCGGGACTAGCGGGAAGGTCAATGAGCAGTTCTTC.

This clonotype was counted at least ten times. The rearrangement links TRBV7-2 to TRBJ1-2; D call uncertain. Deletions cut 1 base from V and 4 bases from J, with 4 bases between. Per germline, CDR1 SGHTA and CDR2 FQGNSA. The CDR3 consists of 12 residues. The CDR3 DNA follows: TGTGCCAGCAGCTTAGTTCGCTATGGCTACACCTTC. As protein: CASSLVRYGYTF.

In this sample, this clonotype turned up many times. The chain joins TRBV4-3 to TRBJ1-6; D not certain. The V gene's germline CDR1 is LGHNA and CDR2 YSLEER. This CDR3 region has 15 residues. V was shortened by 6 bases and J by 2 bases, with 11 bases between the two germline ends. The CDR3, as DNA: TGCGCCAGCAGTACCCAGCGAGCCTATAATTCACCCCTCCACTTT. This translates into CASSTQRAYNSPLHF.

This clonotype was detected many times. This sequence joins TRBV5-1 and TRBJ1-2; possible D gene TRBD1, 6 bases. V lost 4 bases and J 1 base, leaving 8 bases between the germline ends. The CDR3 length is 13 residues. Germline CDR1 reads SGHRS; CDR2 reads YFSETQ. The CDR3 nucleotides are TGCGCCAGCAGCGTGGACAGTAACTATGGCTACACCTTC. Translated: CASSVDSNYGYTF.

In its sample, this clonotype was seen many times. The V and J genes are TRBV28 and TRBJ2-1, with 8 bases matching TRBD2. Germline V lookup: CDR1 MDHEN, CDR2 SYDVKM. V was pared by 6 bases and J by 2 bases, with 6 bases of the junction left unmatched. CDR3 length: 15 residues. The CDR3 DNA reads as TGTGCCAGCAGCCGGGGGGGCGGCCCCTACAATGAGCAGTTCTTC. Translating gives CASSRGGGPYNEQFF.

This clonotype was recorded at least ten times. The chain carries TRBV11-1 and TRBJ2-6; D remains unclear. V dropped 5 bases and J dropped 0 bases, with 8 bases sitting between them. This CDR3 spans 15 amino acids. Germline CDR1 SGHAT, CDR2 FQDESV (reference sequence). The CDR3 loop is CASSPTVSGANVLTF. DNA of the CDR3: TGTGCCAGCAGCCCGACGGTCTCTGGGGCCAACGTCCTGACTTTC.

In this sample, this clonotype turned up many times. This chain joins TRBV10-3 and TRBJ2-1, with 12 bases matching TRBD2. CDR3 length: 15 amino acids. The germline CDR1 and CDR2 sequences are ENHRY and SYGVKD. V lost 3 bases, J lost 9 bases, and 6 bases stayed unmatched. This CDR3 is CAISDRLAGEVEQFF. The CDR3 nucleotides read TGTGCCATCAGTGATCGACTAGCGGGGGAAGTTGAGCAGTTCTTC.

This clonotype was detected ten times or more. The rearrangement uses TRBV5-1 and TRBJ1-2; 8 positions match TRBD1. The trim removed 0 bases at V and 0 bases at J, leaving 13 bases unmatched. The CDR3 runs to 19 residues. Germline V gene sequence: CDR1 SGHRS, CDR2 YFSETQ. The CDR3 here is CASSLGGGQGPRPNYGYTF. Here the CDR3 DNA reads TGCGCCAGCAGCTTGGGAGGTGGACAGGGCCCCAGACCTAACTATGGCTACACCTTC.

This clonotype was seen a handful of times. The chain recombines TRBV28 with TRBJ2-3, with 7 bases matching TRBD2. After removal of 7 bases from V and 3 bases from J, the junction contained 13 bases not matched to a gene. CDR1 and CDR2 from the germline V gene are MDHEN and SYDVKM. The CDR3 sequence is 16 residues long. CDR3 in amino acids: CASMSFVGRETDTQYF. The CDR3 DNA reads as TGTGCCAGCATGAGTTTCGTTGGGCGGGAGACAGATACGCAGTATTTT.

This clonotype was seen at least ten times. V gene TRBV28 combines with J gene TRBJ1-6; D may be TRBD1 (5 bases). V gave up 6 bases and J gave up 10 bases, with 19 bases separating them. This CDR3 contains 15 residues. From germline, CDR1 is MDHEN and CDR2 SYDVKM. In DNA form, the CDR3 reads TGTGCCAGCAGCGAACTCCCCTGGGGGGAATCACCCCTCCACTTT. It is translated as CASSELPWGESPLHF. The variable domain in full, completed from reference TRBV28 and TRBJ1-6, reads DVKVTQSSRYLVKRTGEKVFLECVQDMDHENMFWYRQDPGLGLRLIYFSYDVKMKEKGDIPEGYSVSREKKERFSLILESASTNQTSMYLCASSELPWGESPLHFGNGTRLTVT.

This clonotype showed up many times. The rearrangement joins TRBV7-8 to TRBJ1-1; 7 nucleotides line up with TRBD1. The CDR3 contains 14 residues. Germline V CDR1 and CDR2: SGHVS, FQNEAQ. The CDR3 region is CAVRSDRANTEAFF. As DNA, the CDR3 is TGTGCAGTGAGAAGTGACAGGGCGAACACTGAAGCTTTCTTT.